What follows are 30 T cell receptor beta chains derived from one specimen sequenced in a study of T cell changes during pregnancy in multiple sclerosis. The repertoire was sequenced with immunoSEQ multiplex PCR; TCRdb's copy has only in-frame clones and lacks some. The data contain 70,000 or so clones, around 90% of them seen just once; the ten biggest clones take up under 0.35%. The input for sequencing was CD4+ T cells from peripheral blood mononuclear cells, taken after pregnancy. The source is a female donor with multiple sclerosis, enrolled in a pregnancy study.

CDR3 residues: CASSLAPFSTSSYNEQFF. Here the CDR3 DNA reads TGCGCCAGCAGCCTTGCCCCCTTTTCAACTAGCTCCTACAATGAGCAGTTCTTC. The chain couples TRBV4-1 to TRBJ2-1, with a possible D match to TRBD2 (5 bases). Per the germline V gene, CDR1 is MGHRA and CDR2 is YSYEKL. The CDR3 is made up of 18 amino acids. The germline V and J ends were trimmed by 4 bases and 0 bases, with 19 bases remaining between them.

CDR3 sequence reads: CASSVDSGTYEQYF. CDR3 bases: TGTGCCAGCAGCGTAGATTCGGGAACCTACGAGCAGTACTTC. This chain uses TRBV9 with TRBJ2-7; possibly TRBD2 for D (5 bases). CDR1 and CDR2 from the germline V gene are SGDLS and YYNGEE. The CDR3 runs to 14 residues. Between the trimmed V and J ends, which lost 0 bases and 2 bases, there was a span of 9 bases.

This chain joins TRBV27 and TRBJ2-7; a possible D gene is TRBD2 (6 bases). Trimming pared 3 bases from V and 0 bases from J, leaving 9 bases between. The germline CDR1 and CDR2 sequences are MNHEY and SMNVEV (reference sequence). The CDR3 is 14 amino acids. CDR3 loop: CASSLGGNSYEQYF. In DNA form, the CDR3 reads TGTGCCAGCAGTTTGGGGGGTAACTCCTACGAGCAGTACTTC.

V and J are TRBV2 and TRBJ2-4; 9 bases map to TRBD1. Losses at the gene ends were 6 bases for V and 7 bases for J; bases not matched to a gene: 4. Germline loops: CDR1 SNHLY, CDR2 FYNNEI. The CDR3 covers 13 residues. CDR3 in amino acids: CASRVGQGNIQYF. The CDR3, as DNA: TGTGCCAGCAGGGTGGGACAGGGTAACATTCAGTACTTC.

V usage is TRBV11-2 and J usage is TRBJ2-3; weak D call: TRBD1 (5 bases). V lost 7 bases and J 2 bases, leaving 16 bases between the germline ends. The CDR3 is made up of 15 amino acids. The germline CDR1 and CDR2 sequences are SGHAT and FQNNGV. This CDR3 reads CASKSRGYPTDTQYF. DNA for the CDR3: TGTGCCAGCAAGTCTAGGGGCTACCCCACAGATACGCAGTATTTT.

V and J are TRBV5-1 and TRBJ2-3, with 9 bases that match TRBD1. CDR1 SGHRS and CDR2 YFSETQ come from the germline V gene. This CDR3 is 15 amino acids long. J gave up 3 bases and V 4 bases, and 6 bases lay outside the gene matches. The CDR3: CASSASGTGTDTQYF. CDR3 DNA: TGCGCCAGCAGCGCTTCCGGGACAGGGACAGATACGCAGTATTTT.

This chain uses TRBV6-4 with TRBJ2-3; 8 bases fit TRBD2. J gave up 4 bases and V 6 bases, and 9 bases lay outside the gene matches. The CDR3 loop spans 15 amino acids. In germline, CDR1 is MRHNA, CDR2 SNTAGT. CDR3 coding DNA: TGTGCCAGCAGAGTCCATCCGACTAGCGCAGATACGCAGTATTTT. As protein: CASRVHPTSADTQYF.

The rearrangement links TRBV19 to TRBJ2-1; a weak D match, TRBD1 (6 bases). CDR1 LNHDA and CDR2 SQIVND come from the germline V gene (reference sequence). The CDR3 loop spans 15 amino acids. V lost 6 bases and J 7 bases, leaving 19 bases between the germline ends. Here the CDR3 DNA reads TGTGCCAGTAGCCCTCGACAGGAGATAGTAAATGAGCAGTTCTTC. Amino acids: CASSPRQEIVNEQFF.

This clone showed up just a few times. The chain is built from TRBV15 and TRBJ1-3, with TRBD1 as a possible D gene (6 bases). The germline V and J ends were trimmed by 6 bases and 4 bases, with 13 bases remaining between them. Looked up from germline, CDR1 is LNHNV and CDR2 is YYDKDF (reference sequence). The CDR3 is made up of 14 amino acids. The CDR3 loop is CATSRGDRGNTIYF. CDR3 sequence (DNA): TGTGCCACCAGTAGGGGCGACAGGGGAAACACCATATATTTT.

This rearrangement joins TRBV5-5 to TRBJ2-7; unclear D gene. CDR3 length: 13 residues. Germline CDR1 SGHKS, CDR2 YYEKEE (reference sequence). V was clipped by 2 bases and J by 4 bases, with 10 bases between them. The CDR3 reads CASSLLSSYEQYF. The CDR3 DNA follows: TGTGCCAGCAGCTTACTTTCCTCGTACGAGCAGTACTTC.

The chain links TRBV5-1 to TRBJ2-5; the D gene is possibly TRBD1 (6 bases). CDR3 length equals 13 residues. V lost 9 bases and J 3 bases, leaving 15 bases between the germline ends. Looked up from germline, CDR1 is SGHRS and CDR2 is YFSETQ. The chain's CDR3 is CATKDEGEETQYF. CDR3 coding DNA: TGCGCCACCAAGGACGAGGGGGAAGAGACCCAGTACTTC.

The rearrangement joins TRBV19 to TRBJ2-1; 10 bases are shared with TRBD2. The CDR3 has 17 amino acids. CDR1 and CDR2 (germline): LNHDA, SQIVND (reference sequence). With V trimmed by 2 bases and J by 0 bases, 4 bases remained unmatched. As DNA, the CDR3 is TGTGCCAGTAGTATATTTCCTAGCGGGAGCTCCTACAATGAGCAGTTCTTC. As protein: CASSIFPSGSSYNEQFF. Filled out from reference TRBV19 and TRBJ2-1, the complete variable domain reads DGGITQSPKYLFRKEGQNVTLSCEQNLNHDAMYWYRQDPGQGLRLIYYSQIVNDFQKGDIAEGYSVSREKKESFPLTVTSAQKNPTAFYLCASSIFPSGSSYNEQFFGPGTRLTVL.

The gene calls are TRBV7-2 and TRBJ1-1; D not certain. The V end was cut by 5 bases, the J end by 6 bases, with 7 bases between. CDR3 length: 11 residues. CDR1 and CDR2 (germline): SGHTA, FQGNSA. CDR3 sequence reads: CASSPRAEAFF. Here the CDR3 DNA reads TGTGCCAGCAGCCCCCGAGCTGAAGCTTTCTTT.

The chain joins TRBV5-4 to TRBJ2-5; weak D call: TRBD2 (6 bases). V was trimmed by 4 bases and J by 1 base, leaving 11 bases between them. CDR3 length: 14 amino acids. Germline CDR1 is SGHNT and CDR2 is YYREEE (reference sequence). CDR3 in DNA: TGTGCCAGCAGCGCGGGACTGGCCCAAGAGACCCAGTACTTC. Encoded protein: CASSAGLAQETQYF.

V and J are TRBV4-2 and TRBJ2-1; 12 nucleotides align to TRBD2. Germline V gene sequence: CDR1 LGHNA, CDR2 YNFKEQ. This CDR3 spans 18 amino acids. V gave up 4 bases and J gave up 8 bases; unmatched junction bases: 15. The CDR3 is CASSPLVGLAGGKDEQFF. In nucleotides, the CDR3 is TGTGCCAGCAGCCCTCTTGTAGGCCTAGCGGGGGGGAAGGATGAGCAGTTCTTC.

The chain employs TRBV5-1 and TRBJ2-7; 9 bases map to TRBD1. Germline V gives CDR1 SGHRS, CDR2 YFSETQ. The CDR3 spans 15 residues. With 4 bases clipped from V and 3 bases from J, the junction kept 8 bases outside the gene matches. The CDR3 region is CASSPGQGSYYEQYF. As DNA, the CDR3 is TGCGCCAGCAGCCCGGGACAGGGTTCGTACTACGAGCAGTACTTC.

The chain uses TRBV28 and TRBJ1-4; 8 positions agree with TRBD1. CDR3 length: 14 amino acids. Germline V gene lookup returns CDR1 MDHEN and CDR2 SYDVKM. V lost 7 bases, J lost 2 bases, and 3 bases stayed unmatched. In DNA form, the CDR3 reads TGTGCCAGCACAGGGGGCTTGACTAATGAAAAACTGTTTTTT. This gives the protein CASTGGLTNEKLFF.

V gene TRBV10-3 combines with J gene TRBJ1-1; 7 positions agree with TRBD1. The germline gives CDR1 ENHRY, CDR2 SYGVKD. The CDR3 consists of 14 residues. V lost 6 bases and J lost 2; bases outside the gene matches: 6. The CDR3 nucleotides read TGTGCCATCAGGACGGACAGGACCAACACTGAAGCTTTCTTT. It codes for CAIRTDRTNTEAFF.

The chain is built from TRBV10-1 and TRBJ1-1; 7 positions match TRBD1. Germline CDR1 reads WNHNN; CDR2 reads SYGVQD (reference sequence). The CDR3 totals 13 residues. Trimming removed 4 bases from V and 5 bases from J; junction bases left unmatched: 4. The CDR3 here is CASSGQGGTEAFF. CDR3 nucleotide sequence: TGCGCCAGCAGTGGTCAGGGGGGAACTGAAGCTTTCTTT.

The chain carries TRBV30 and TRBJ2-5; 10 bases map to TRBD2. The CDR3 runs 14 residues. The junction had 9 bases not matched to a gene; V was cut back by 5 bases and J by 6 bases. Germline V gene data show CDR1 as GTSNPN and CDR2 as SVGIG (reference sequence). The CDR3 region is CAWDVAGGRKTQYF. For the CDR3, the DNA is TGTGCCTGGGATGTAGCGGGGGGCCGCAAGACCCAGTACTTC.

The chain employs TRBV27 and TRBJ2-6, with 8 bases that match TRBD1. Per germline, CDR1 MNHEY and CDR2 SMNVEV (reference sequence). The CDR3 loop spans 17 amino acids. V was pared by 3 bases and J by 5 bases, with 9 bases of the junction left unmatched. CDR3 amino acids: CASSFAPGTGRANVLTF. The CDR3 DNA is TGTGCCAGCAGTTTCGCCCCCGGGACAGGCAGGGCCAACGTCCTGACTTTC.

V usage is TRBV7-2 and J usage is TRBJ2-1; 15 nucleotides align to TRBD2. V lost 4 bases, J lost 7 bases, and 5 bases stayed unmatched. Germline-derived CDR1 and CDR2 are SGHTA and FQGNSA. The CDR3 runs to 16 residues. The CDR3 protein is CASSSPGLAGGNEQFF. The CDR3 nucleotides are TGTGCCAGCAGCTCCCCGGGACTAGCGGGGGGAAATGAGCAGTTCTTC.

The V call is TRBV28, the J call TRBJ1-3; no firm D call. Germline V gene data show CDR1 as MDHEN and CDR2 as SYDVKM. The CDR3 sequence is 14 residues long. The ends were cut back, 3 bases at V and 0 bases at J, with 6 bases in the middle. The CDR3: CASSFTFSGNTIYF. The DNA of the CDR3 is TGTGCCAGCAGTTTCACTTTCTCTGGAAACACCATATATTTT.

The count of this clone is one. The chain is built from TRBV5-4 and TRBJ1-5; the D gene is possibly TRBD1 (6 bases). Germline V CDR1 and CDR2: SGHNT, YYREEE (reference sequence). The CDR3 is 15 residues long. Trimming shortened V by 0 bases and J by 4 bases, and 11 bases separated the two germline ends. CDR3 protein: CASSLGQGNNQPQHF. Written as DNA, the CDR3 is TGTGCCAGCAGCTTGGGGCAGGGGAATAATCAGCCCCAGCATTTT.

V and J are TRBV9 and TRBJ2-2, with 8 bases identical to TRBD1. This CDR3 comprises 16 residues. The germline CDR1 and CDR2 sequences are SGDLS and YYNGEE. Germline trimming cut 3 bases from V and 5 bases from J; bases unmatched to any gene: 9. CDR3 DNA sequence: TGTGCCAGCAGCGCCCCCGGCAGGGGGCAAACCGGGGAGCTGTTTTTT. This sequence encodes CASSAPGRGQTGELFF.

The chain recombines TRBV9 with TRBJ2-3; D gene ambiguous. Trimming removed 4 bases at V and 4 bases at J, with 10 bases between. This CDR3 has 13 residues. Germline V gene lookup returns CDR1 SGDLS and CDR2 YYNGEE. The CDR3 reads CASSLTVADTQYF. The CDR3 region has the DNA TGTGCCAGCAGCCTCACAGTGGCAGATACGCAGTATTTT.

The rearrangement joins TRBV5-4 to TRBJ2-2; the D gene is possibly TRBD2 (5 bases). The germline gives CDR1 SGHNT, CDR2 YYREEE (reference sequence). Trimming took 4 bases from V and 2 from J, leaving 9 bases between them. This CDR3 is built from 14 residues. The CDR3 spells CASSAGHNTGELFF. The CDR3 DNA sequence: TGTGCCAGCAGCGCGGGCCATAACACCGGGGAGCTGTTTTTT. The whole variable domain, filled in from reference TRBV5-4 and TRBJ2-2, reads ETGVTQSPTHLIKTRGQQVTLRCSSQSGHNTVSWYQQALGQGPQFIFQYYREEENGRGNFPPRFSGLQFPNYSSELNVNALELDDSALYLCASSAGHNTGELFFGEGSRLTVL.

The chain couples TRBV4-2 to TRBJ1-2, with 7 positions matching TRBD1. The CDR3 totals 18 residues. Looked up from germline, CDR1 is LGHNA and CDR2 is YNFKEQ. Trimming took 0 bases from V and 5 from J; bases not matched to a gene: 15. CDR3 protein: CASSQERTRGAGGYGYTF. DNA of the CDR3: TGTGCCAGCAGCCAAGAGCGGACCAGAGGGGCAGGGGGATATGGCTACACCTTC.

The CDR3: CATSRLQGRETQYF. CDR3 nucleotide sequence: TGTGCCACCAGCAGATTACAGGGCAGGGAGACCCAGTACTTC. This rearrangement joins TRBV15 to TRBJ2-5; possibly TRBD1 for D (6 bases). Germline V CDR1 and CDR2: LNHNV, YYDKDF (reference sequence). The V end lost 2 bases, the J end lost 5 bases, and 12 bases lay between the germline ends. The CDR3 is 14 residues long.

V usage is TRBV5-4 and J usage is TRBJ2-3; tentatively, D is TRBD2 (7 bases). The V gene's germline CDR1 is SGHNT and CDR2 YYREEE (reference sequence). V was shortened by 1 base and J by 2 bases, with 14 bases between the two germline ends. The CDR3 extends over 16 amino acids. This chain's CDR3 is CASSLFRGADTDTQYF. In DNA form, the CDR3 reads TGTGCCAGCAGCTTGTTTCGGGGGGCCGACACAGATACGCAGTATTTT. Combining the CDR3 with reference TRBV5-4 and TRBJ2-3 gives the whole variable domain ETGVTQSPTHLIKTRGQQVTLRCSSQSGHNTVSWYQQALGQGPQFIFQYYREEENGRGNFPPRFSGLQFPNYSSELNVNALELDDSALYLCASSLFRGADTDTQYFGPGTRLTVL.